This T cell receptor (beta chain) is from a study of Graves' ophthalmopathy and Graves' hyperthyroidism. On this clonotype: Its antigen is as yet unknown. A much larger clone differs from this one at a single base, so this may be a read error.

RNA transcripts were the source from which TCR beta CDR3 regions were amplified. Second-round multiplex PCR came after first-round RT-PCR with HTBI primers. TCRdb recomputed calls from the multiplex PCR reads with MiXCR, one row per CDR3 protein. Found here are roughly 300,000 distinct CDR3 sequences, 17% of them singletons; the top ten hold roughly an eighth. Whole-study findings and limits: Ophthalmopathy was separated from stable hyperthyroidism by a 13-signature model with about 86% sensitivity and approximately 79% specificity. As the model predicted ophthalmopathy progression, it achieved a sensitivity of 55% to 71% and a specificity of 72.22%. The authors also found most expanded thyroid clonotypes above 0.001 frequency in blood.

Ophthalmopathy was moderately-to-severely active, CAS at least 3, NOSPECS at least 4, lasting under 3 months. Material for sequencing was peripheral blood. The TCR sequence derives from an adult man with Graves' ophthalmopathy.

The chain's CDR3 is CAGTPTGTSGYEQYF. CDR3 coding DNA: TGTGCCGGCACCCCCACCGGGACATCGGGCTACGAGCAGTACTTC. The chain has TRBV7-8 and TRBJ2-7; a possible D gene is TRBD1 (6 bases). Germline values: CDR1 SGHVS, CDR2 FQNEAQ. Trimming left V 11 bases short and J 3 bases short, with 23 bases between. The CDR3 is 15 residues long.